This paragraph covers one T cell receptor beta chain sequence. This entry comes from a study of control samples from healthy donors and cancer patients. The protocol was immunoSEQ multiplex PCR, while the TCRdb copy is restricted to in-frame clones and leaves out a portion. The table lists 80,000 to 100,000 clones, roughly 90% of them singletons, with around 3% in the top ten. V was trimmed by 6 bases and J by 8 bases, leaving 16 bases between them. CDR1 is MDHEN, CDR2 SYDVKM, per germline. This CDR3 spans 14 amino acids. The sample taken for sequencing was blood. The TCR comes from a human donor in good health. The donor label of this sample is uncertain. The chain employs TRBV28 and TRBJ1-4, with TRBD1 as a possible D gene (5 bases). The CDR3 reads CASRQGGGGEKLFF. The DNA for the CDR3 is TGTGCCAGCAGGCAGGGCGGGGGTGGAGAAAAACTGTTTTTT.